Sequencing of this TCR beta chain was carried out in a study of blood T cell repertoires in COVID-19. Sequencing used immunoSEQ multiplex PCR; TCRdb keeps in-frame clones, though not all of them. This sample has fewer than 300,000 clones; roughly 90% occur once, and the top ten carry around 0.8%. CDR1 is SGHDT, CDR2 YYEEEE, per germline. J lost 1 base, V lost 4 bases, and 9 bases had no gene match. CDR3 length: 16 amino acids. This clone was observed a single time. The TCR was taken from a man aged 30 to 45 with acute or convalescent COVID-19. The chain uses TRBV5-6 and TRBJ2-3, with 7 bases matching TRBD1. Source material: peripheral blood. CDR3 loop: CASSIRTGTGTDTQYF. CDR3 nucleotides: TGTGCCAGCAGCATAAGGACCGGGACAGGCACAGATACGCAGTATTTT. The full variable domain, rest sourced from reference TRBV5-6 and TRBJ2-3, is DAGVTQSPTHLIKTRGQQVTLRCSPKSGHDTVSWYQQALGQGPQFIFQYYEEEERQRGNFPDRFSGHQFPNYSSELNVNALLLGDSALYLCASSIRTGTGTDTQYFGPGTRLTVL.